This T cell receptor (beta chain) derives from a study of identical twins. Findings of the study overall: Excess sharing between twins was weaker in beta out-of-frame sequences. For cord blood, abundant beta clonotypes had fewer insertions, unlike memory repertoires, which showed none.

To note about this clonotype: Its specificity is not known. Since no conserved phenylalanine or tryptophan closes the CDR3, a read error is the likely cause.

TCRdb re-derived calls from the 5' RACE reads in MiXCR, one entry per CDR3 protein. Among 400,000 to 650,000 distinct CDR3 sequences, less than 25% were seen once, and the ten largest hold around 0.91%. This CDR3 region has 17 residues. With V trimmed by 0 bases and J by 1 base, 7 bases remained unmatched. CDR1 is MGHRA, CDR2 YSYEKL, per germline. These data also formed part of another study, on T cells expressing NK-cell markers. That work states: Sorted CD3+CD56-NKG2C+, CD3+CD56+NKG2C+ and CD3+CD56+NKG2C- T cells supplied the TCR beta repertoires.

The sequence derives from a woman younger than 30 in good health. The specimen sequenced was CD4+ T cells sorted from blood. This chain uses TRBV4-1 with TRBJ2-3, with 7 bases that match TRBD2. The CDR3 DNA is TGCGCCAGCAGCCAAGATCTGCGAGGGAGGGGCACAGATACGCAGTATTAT. Residues: CASSQDLRGRGTDTQYY.